The 25 T cell receptor beta chains listed next were all sequenced from one sample in a study of synovial regulatory T cells in juvenile arthritis. Method: immunoSEQ multiplex PCR; TCRdb's copy keeps in-frame clones and lacks some. The listing records 8,000 to 10,000 clones. The sequenced sample was Treg cells from blood. The subset: remaining (HLA-DR-negative) circulating blood Treg cells. These receptors originate from a donor aged 2-30 years with juvenile idiopathic arthritis.

The rearrangement joins TRBV28 to TRBJ2-7; TCRdb selects TRBD2, and the lack of DNA leaves this call unchecked. Germline V CDR1 and CDR2: MDHEN, SYDVKM. The CDR3 length is 10 residues. No coding sequence is recorded. CDR3 amino acids: CASSLYEQYF.

This rearrangement joins TRBV27 to TRBJ2-3; TCRdb indicates TRBD2, and absent DNA this call remains unverified. The CDR3 runs 13 residues. DNA for this receptor is not on file. Germline lookup yields CDR1 MNHEY and CDR2 SMNVEV (reference sequence). The CDR3 loop reads CASSFSPTDTQYF.

The rearrangement joins TRBV19 to TRBJ1-2. The CDR3 totals 14 residues. There is no recorded DNA. Per the germline V gene, CDR1 is LNHDA and CDR2 is SQIVND (reference sequence). CDR3 sequence reads: CASSIGTTLYGYTF.

CDR3: CASRVQGALKGPQHF. The chain carries TRBV6-1 and TRBJ1-5; TCRdb lists TRBD1, though no DNA is available to test this call. The CDR3 is 15 amino acids. A DNA sequence was not provided. The germline V gene encodes CDR1 MNHNS and CDR2 SASEGT.

CDR3: CASSEGTGKLFF. V and J are TRBV5-1 and TRBJ1-4; TCRdb returns TRBD1, unconfirmable since there is no DNA. The length of the CDR3 is 12 residues. No DNA sequence was recorded. Germline V gene sequence: CDR1 SGHRS, CDR2 YFSETQ.

This rearrangement joins TRBV2 to TRBJ1-5; as DNA is missing, the TRBD1 call by TCRdb cannot be tested. The CDR3 extends over 12 amino acids. DNA for this receptor is not on file. Germline loops: CDR1 SNHLY, CDR2 FYNNEI. This chain's CDR3 is CASSRVTQPQHF.

The genes are TRBV5-4 and TRBJ2-1; the D call from TCRdb, TRBD1, cannot be confirmed without DNA. Germline CDR1 is SGHNT and CDR2 is YYREEE (reference sequence). CDR3 length: 15 residues. Nucleotide data are not available. This CDR3 is CASSSGQVSTNEQFF.

J is TRBJ2-1 and V is TRBV7-2; the D call of TRBD1 rests on TCRdb alone, since no DNA is present to check it. The V gene's germline CDR1 is SGHTA and CDR2 FQGNSA. This CDR3 region has 15 residues. The DNA is not on file. The CDR3 protein is CASSRPEGVPNEQFF.

The rearrangement joins TRBV29-1 to TRBJ2-1; checking the TCRdb D call of TRBD2 is not possible without DNA. There are 12 residues in the CDR3. The coding DNA is unavailable. CDR1 and CDR2 (germline): SQVTM, ANQGSEA. The CDR3 sequence: CSPRRVNNEQFF.

The chain joins TRBV30 to TRBJ1-4; TCRdb reports TRBD1, a call that lacks DNA to check it against. The CDR3 is 18 residues long. No DNA sequence was recorded. Germline values: CDR1 GTSNPN, CDR2 SVGIG (reference sequence). This CDR3 reads CAWRVGTAYYATNEKLFF.

The V gene is TRBV6-1, the J gene TRBJ1-5; the D call from TCRdb, TRBD1, cannot be confirmed without DNA. The CDR3 sequence is 14 residues long. The DNA sequence is not available. The germline V gene encodes CDR1 MNHNS and CDR2 SASEGT. The CDR3 protein is CASRHITGMQPQHF.

This chain connects TRBV25-1 to TRBJ1-2. Germline V gene data show CDR1 as MGHDK and CDR2 as SYGVNS. The CDR3 is 14 residues long. DNA was not recorded. CDR3 sequence reads: CASSAGRRNYGYTF.

The genes are TRBV6-5 and TRBJ1-1; lacking DNA, the TRBD1 call made by TCRdb goes unchecked. Germline V CDR1 and CDR2: MNHEY, SVGAGI. The length of the CDR3 is 15 residues. This entry has no DNA. The CDR3 sequence is CASSPRRTGNTEAFF.

This CDR3 is CASSETTYEQYF. This chain connects TRBV6-1 to TRBJ2-7. Germline values: CDR1 MNHNS, CDR2 SASEGT. The CDR3 loop spans 12 amino acids. DNA is not recorded here.

The chain recombines TRBV28 with TRBJ1-1; TCRdb indicates TRBD1, and absent DNA this call remains unverified. Germline CDR1 reads MDHEN; CDR2 reads SYDVKM. The CDR3 has 15 amino acids. No DNA has been recorded. The CDR3 region is CASVRPQGEDTEAFF. The variable domain in full, completed from reference TRBV28 and TRBJ1-1, reads DVKVTQSSRYLVKRTGEKVFLECVQDMDHENMFWYRQDPGLGLRLIYFSYDVKMKEKGDIPEGYSVSREKKERFSLILESASTNQTSMYLCASVRPQGEDTEAFFGQGTRLTVV.

This CDR3 reads CASRPGQNIDGYTF. The gene calls are TRBV6-1 and TRBJ1-2; TCRdb's D call, TRBD1, is unchecked because there is no DNA. The V gene's germline CDR1 is MNHNS and CDR2 SASEGT. This CDR3 spans 14 amino acids. A DNA sequence was not provided.

V gene TRBV19 combines with J gene TRBJ2-7; checking the TCRdb D call of TRBD2 is not possible without DNA. This CDR3 comprises 15 residues. The DNA sequence is not available. Germline values: CDR1 LNHDA, CDR2 SQIVND (reference sequence). CDR3 region: CARPQSGDSSYEQYF.

The chain recombines TRBV19 with TRBJ1-5; TCRdb calls TRBD1, which cannot be checked without DNA. This CDR3 has 15 residues. DNA for this receptor is not on file. CDR1 LNHDA and CDR2 SQIVND come from the germline V gene (reference sequence). The CDR3 here is CASRTGTGENQPQHF.

The rearrangement links TRBV15 to TRBJ1-1; TCRdb's assignment of TRBD1 cannot be checked, as there is no DNA. CDR1 LNHNV and CDR2 YYDKDF come from the germline V gene (reference sequence). The CDR3 runs 17 residues. No DNA was logged. The CDR3 loop is CATSRYGTGLRNTEAFF.

The rearrangement links TRBV29-1 to TRBJ2-7; with no DNA, the TCRdb D assignment of TRBD2 cannot be verified. CDR1 and CDR2 (germline): SQVTM, ANQGSEA. The CDR3 consists of 14 residues. Only the protein sequence is given. The CDR3 protein is CSVAGLGLSYEQYF.

This chain uses TRBV6-6 with TRBJ2-3; lacking DNA, the TRBD2 call made by TCRdb goes unchecked. The CDR3 is 14 residues long. Only the protein sequence is given. In germline, CDR1 is MNHNY, CDR2 SVGAGI (reference sequence). The CDR3 is CASTSGLGTDTQYF.

CDR3 loop: CAWSSGSGNTIYF. The V and J genes are TRBV30 and TRBJ1-3. CDR3 size: 13 residues. Nucleotide data are not available. Germline CDR1 reads GTSNPN; CDR2 reads SVGIG (reference sequence).

The chain combines TRBV10-3 with TRBJ1-5. CDR3 length: 16 amino acids. DNA is not on record. Germline V gene sequence: CDR1 ENHRY, CDR2 SYGVKD. The CDR3 protein is CAISDRTAEDGQPQHF.

The V and J genes are TRBV10-1 and TRBJ2-3; TCRdb indicates TRBD2, and absent DNA this call remains unverified. The CDR3 is 15 residues long. Only the protein is available. Germline CDR1 WNHNN, CDR2 SYGVQD (reference sequence). The CDR3 loop reads CASSILAGVADTQYF.

This chain links TRBV9 with TRBJ2-6; without DNA, the TCRdb call of TRBD2 cannot be checked. The CDR3 contains 16 residues. DNA is not recorded here. CDR1 is SGDLS and CDR2 is YYNGEE in the germline V gene. The CDR3 region is CASSTSGSRGANVLTF.